This T cell receptor beta chain appears in the sequencing data of a study of cytomegalovirus exposure and HLA in healthy donors. Whole-study results and caveats: Presence/absence analyses took donor sequencing depth as roughly uniform.

Notes on this clone: Its antigen remains unknown.

Deletions cut 0 bases from V and 5 bases from J, with 13 bases between. The length of the CDR3 is 14 residues. Germline CDR1 reads SQVTM; CDR2 reads ANQGSEA. PCR employed 60 Vbeta and 13 Jbeta primers. Only in-frame clones appear in the TCRdb table, and some are missing; sequencing was by immunoSEQ multiplex PCR. The sample contains over 110,000 clones, roughly 80% of which appear only once. The TCR sequence derives from a man in his late teens or twenties in good health and CMV-seronegative. The sequenced sample was PBMCs. This sequence joins TRBV29-1 and TRBJ1-1, with D perhaps TRBD1 (6 bases). This chain's CDR3 is CSVEERGGWTEAFF. DNA for the CDR3: TGCAGCGTTGAAGAGAGGGGGGGATGGACTGAAGCTTTCTTT.